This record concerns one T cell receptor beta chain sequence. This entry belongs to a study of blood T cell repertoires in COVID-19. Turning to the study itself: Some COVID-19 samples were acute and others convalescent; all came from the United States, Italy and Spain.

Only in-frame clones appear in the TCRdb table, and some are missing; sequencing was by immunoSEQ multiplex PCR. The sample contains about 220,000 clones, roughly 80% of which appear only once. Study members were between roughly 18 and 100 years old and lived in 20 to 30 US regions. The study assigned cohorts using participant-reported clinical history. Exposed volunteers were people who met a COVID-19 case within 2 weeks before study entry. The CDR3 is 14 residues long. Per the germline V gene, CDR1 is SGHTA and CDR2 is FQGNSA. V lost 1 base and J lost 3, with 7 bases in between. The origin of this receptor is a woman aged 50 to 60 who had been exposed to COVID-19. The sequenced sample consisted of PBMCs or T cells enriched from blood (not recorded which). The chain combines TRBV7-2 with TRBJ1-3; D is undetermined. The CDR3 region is CASSLGEVGNTIYF. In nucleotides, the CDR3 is TGTGCCAGCAGCTTAGGGGAGGTTGGAAACACCATATATTTT. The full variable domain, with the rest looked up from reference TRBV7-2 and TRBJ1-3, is GAGVSQSPSNKVTEKGKDVELRCDPISGHTALYWYRQSLGQGLEFLIYFQGNSAPDKSGLPSDRFSAERTGGSVSTLTIQRTQQEDSAVYLCASSLGEVGNTIYFGEGSWLTVV.